This T cell receptor beta chain was identified in a study of blood T cell repertoires in COVID-19. Germline assignment: CDR1 SGHDT and CDR2 YYEEEE. The CDR3 covers 15 residues. The V end was cut by 0 bases, the J end by 5 bases, with 15 bases between. Clones were read by immunoSEQ multiplex PCR, and TCRdb kept only the in-frame ones, dropping some. The data contain approximately 260,000 clones, approximately 80% of them singletons. Material: peripheral blood. This TCR was sampled from a human donor in a cohort sampled during active COVID-19. This sequence joins TRBV5-6 and TRBJ2-7, with D perhaps TRBD1 (5 bases). DNA for the CDR3: TGTGCCAGCAGCTTGGGGACAAGACTGTCCCACGAGCAGTACTTC. The encoded protein is CASSLGTRLSHEQYF.